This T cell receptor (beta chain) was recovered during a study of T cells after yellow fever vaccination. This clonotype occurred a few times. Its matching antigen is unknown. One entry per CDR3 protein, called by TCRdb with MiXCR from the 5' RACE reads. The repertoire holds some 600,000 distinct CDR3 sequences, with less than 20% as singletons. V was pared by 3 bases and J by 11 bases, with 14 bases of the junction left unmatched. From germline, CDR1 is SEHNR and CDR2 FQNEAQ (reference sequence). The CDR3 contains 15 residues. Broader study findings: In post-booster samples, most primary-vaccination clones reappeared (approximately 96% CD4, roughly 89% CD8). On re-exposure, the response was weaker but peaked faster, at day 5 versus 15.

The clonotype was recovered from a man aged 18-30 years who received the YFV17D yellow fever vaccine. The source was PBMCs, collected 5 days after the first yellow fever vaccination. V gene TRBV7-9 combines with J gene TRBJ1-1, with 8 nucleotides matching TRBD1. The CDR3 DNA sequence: TGTGCCAGCAGCTTCGGGAGCCAGGGGGCGCGGGTTGCTTTCTTT. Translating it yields CASSFGSQGARVAFF.